The 6 T cell receptor beta chains presented below share a single source sample, sequenced in a study of T cell responses to AZD1222 COVID-19 vaccine. Clones were read by immunoSEQ multiplex PCR, and TCRdb kept only the in-frame ones, dropping some. The repertoire includes about 79,000 clones, about 90% of them detected once, and about 7.1% sits in the top ten. This material consisted of peripheral blood, taken on day 0 of MenACWY control vaccination. These receptors came from an adult in good health.

V is TRBV14 and J is TRBJ1-1; the D is unclear. V was cut by 4 bases and J by 4 bases, with 13 bases left in between. Per the germline V gene, CDR1 is SGHDN and CDR2 is FVKESK. This CDR3 contains 14 residues. The CDR3 reads CASSPNRVVTEAFF. CDR3 nucleotide sequence: TGTGCCAGCAGCCCAAACCGCGTCGTCACTGAAGCTTTCTTT.

CDR3: CASSYFTSPANEKLFF. The CDR3 DNA sequence: TGTGCCAGCAGTTACTTCACTTCTCCGGCTAATGAAAAACTGTTTTTT. This chain uses TRBV6-5 with TRBJ1-4; no reliable D call. V lost 1 base to trimming and J lost 3 bases, with 12 bases between them. The germline V gene has CDR1 MNHEY and CDR2 SVGAGI. This CDR3 contains 16 residues.

This clone has only a few counts. The rearrangement uses TRBV11-1 and TRBJ1-1; D is uncertain. V was shortened by 4 bases and J by 3 bases, with 12 bases between the two germline ends. CDR1 and CDR2 (germline): SGHAT, FQDESV (reference sequence). The CDR3 consists of 14 residues. The CDR3 coding sequence is TGTGCCAGCAGCTCTCCGGCCCAGTACACTGAAGCTTTCTTT. This sequence encodes CASSSPAQYTEAFF.

This chain connects TRBV14 to TRBJ2-7; D not certain. Germline values: CDR1 SGHDN, CDR2 FVKESK. The CDR3 runs to 13 residues. V lost 3 bases and J lost 4, with 10 bases in between. DNA of the CDR3: TGTGCCAGCAGCCAGCTCGTCCATTACGAGCAGTACTTC. Translated, it gives CASSQLVHYEQYF.

V usage is TRBV7-8 and J usage is TRBJ1-2; D is unclear. The CDR3 loop spans 15 amino acids. Looked up from germline, CDR1 is SGHVS and CDR2 is FQNEAQ. V dropped 5 bases and J dropped 1 base, with 14 bases sitting between them. The CDR3 DNA follows: TGTGCCAGCAGCCTCAAAACGGGGATTAACTATGGCTACACCTTC. Translating it yields CASSLKTGINYGYTF.

The chain joins TRBV5-6 to TRBJ1-1; 8 bases match TRBD1. There are 16 residues in the CDR3. Germline loops: CDR1 SGHDT, CDR2 YYEEEE. The trim removed 4 bases at V and 2 bases at J, leaving 10 bases unmatched. The CDR3 nucleotides read TGTGCCAGCAGCATTATCTCGGGACAGGCAAACACTGAAGCTTTCTTT. This gives the protein CASSIISGQANTEAFF. Based on the CDR3 plus reference TRBV5-6 and TRBJ1-1, the full variable domain is DAGVTQSPTHLIKTRGQQVTLRCSPKSGHDTVSWYQQALGQGPQFIFQYYEEEERQRGNFPDRFSGHQFPNYSSELNVNALLLGDSALYLCASSIISGQANTEAFFGQGTRLTVV.